This T cell receptor beta chain was documented in a study of radiotherapy plus CTLA-4 blockade in lung cancer. Using immunoSEQ multiplex PCR, the repertoire was profiled, and TCRdb retains in-frame clones only, with some absent. The sample has 55,000 to 75,000 clones, roughly three quarters seen once. This CDR3 contains 12 residues. Trimming took off 5 bases at V and 7 bases at J, with 12 bases between the two ends. Per the germline V gene, CDR1 is SEHNR and CDR2 is FQNEAQ (reference sequence). The chain couples TRBV7-9 to TRBJ2-7; perhaps TRBD1 as D (6 bases). Sequencing used peripheral blood, obtained from a patient treated with radiotherapy plus ipilimumab. The clonotype comes from a human donor with non-small cell lung cancer whose response to radiotherapy plus ipilimumab could not be evaluated. Some clones in this sample may be carry-over from other donors' samples. The CDR3 protein is CASSPGAGEQYF. The CDR3, as DNA: TGTGCCAGCAGCCCAGGGGCTGGGGAGCAGTACTTC.